This T cell receptor (beta chain) was obtained from a study of cytomegalovirus exposure and HLA in healthy donors. Study at large: The platform used for the 95 to 150 validation repertoires matched that of the 600 to 800 first-cohort repertoires, a later analysis reported. Whole-study results and caveats: Reported performance of the classifier showed diagnosis of cytomegalovirus status with high specificity and sensitivity. Most TCR sequences were seen very rarely across donors, but some public TCRs occurred in many. In the approximately 130 validation repertoires, a later analysis found that first-cohort TCR clusters tended to co-occur.

This table comes from immunoSEQ multiplex PCR, and its TCRdb copy is limited to in-frame clones, with some not included. Of 150,000 to 180,000 clones listed, approximately 86% are singletons. CDR1 is SEHNR, CDR2 FQNEAQ, per germline (reference sequence). Germline trimming cut 8 bases from V and 6 bases from J; bases unmatched to any gene: 12. The CDR3 length is 14 residues. About this clone itself: What it binds is unknown.

J is TRBJ1-1 and V is TRBV7-9; 7 bases agree with TRBD1. The sample comprised PBMCs. The sequence was obtained from a man aged 18 to 35 in good health and CMV-seropositive. The CDR3 sequence is CASEPGTVGAEAFF. CDR3 nucleotides: TGTGCCAGCGAACCCGGGACAGTGGGCGCTGAAGCTTTCTTT.